This entry lists 19 T cell receptor beta chains sequenced from one sample in a study of Ad26.COV2.S vaccination and SARS-CoV-2 variants. Specified treatment: around 19 received Ad26.COV2.S at low or high dose, single or two shots; several received placebo; per-sample allocation not given. At day 63 after the first vaccine or placebo injection, samples were drawn. Generated by immunoSEQ multiplex PCR, the TCRdb table keeps only in-frame clones and is missing some. This table holds roughly 700,000 clones, 80% to 90% found once. The input for sequencing was peripheral blood, taken in a trial of Ad26.COV2.S vaccine versus placebo. The receptor source for this set is a person between 18 and 65 years old who received the Ad26.COV2.S COVID-19 vaccine or a placebo.

The chain recombines TRBV11-3 with TRBJ2-5; the D is unclear. The V gene lost 4 bases and the J gene lost 1 base, with 7 bases spanning the gap. The CDR3 runs to 13 residues. The germline V gene has CDR1 SGHNT and CDR2 YENEEA. The CDR3 spells CASSSRVQETQYF. CDR3 nucleotides: TGTGCCAGCAGCTCTAGGGTCCAAGAGACCCAGTACTTC.

The chain uses TRBV19 and TRBJ1-5; 9 nucleotides match TRBD1. Trimming took 4 bases from V and 3 from J; bases not matched to a gene: 10. Germline V CDR1 and CDR2: LNHDA, SQIVND (reference sequence). The CDR3 extends over 17 amino acids. The CDR3, as DNA: TGTGCCAGTAGTAAACCTCCGGGACAGGGACTCAATCAGCCCCAGCATTTT. This sequence encodes CASSKPPGQGLNQPQHF.

This chain connects TRBV30 to TRBJ1-2; D might be TRBD1 (5 bases). V dropped 6 bases and J dropped 6 bases, with 17 bases sitting between them. In germline, CDR1 is GTSNPN, CDR2 SVGIG (reference sequence). The CDR3 covers 13 residues. CDR3 coding DNA: TGTGCCTGCGGCTTCAGCCTCAGGGATGGCTACACCTTC. This gives the protein CACGFSLRDGYTF.

The chain employs TRBV13 and TRBJ2-4; D gene unclear. The germline V gene has CDR1 PRHDT and CDR2 FYEKMQ (reference sequence). V was trimmed by 6 bases and J by 5 bases, leaving 11 bases between them. CDR3 length equals 13 residues. DNA of the CDR3: TGTGCCAGCAGGCGAGTTAGGGAAAACATTCAGTACTTC. This codes for CASRRVRENIQYF.

In its sample, this clone was seen once. The chain is built from TRBV27 and TRBJ2-3; no reliable D call. Trimming cost V 0 bases and J 1 base, with 14 bases left between them. There are 17 residues in the CDR3. Germline V gene lookup returns CDR1 MNHEY and CDR2 SMNVEV (reference sequence). In nucleotides, the CDR3 is TGTGCCAGCAGTTTATCCGCGCGACACGCAGGCACAGATACGCAGTATTTT. This codes for CASSLSARHAGTDTQYF.

V and J are TRBV30 and TRBJ1-2, with a tentative D call TRBD1 (5 bases). CDR3 length: 13 amino acids. Trimming stripped 6 bases from V and 4 bases from J, with 15 bases between. The germline V gene encodes CDR1 GTSNPN and CDR2 SVGIG (reference sequence). The CDR3 region is CACRDYGLYGYTF. The CDR3 region has the DNA TGTGCCTGTCGGGACTATGGGCTCTATGGCTACACCTTC.

The rearrangement links TRBV5-1 to TRBJ1-1; D is uncertain. This CDR3 has 13 amino acids. Per germline, CDR1 SGHRS and CDR2 YFSETQ. Trimming left V 4 bases short and J 4 bases short, with 11 bases between. The CDR3 sequence: CASSLEGGTEAFF. The CDR3 DNA follows: TGCGCCAGCAGCCTGGAAGGCGGCACTGAAGCTTTCTTT.

The rearrangement uses TRBV7-2 and TRBJ2-2; 9 bases match TRBD2. Trimming removed 5 bases from V and 7 bases from J; junction bases left unmatched: 8. The V gene's germline CDR1 is SGHTA and CDR2 FQGNSA. This CDR3 contains 15 residues. The CDR3 nucleotides are TGTGCCAGCAGCCCTCCGGGACTAGCAAACGGGGAGCTGTTTTTT. It yields the protein CASSPPGLANGELFF.

In DNA form, the CDR3 reads TGTGCCAGCAGCTTCTCTAGCGGGGGGCCTTCCGGGACCCAGTACTTC. Its translation is CASSFSSGGPSGTQYF. The J gene is TRBJ2-5, the V gene TRBV7-2; 11 bases align to TRBD2. The CDR3 runs to 16 residues. Germline-derived CDR1 and CDR2 are SGHTA and FQGNSA. The ends lost 3 bases at V and 7 bases at J; junction bases unmatched: 10.

The V gene is TRBV25-1, the J gene TRBJ2-4, with D tentatively TRBD2 (5 bases). This CDR3 is built from 15 residues. The germline V gene has CDR1 MGHDK and CDR2 SYGVNS. V was shortened by 3 bases and J by 0 bases, with 9 bases between the two germline ends. CDR3 residues: CASSDSGLAKNIQYF. The CDR3 nucleotides read TGTGCCAGCAGTGATTCAGGACTAGCCAAAAACATTCAGTACTTC.

Comments on this clone: Distinct nucleotide sequences in the sample also encode this CDR3. The chain employs TRBV19 and TRBJ2-2; D unresolved. Germline loops: CDR1 LNHDA, CDR2 SQIVND (reference sequence). V lost 1 base, J lost 0 bases, and 3 bases lay in between. CDR3 length: 14 amino acids. The CDR3 DNA reads TGTGCCAGTAGTATAGGGCCGAACACCGGGGAGCTGTTTTTT. This translates into CASSIGPNTGELFF.

The genes are TRBV2 and TRBJ2-7, with 10 bases identical to TRBD2. Unmatched junction bases numbered 19, after V lost 4 bases and J lost 7 bases. This CDR3 spans 18 amino acids. Looked up from germline, CDR1 is SNHLY and CDR2 is FYNNEI. CDR3 amino acids: CASSGGTGTRGSGGEQYF. CDR3 sequence (DNA): TGTGCCAGCAGTGGGGGAACAGGCACCCGCGGTAGCGGGGGGGAGCAGTACTTC.

This clone was detected a few times. J is TRBJ2-7 and V is TRBV4-2; 11 nucleotides match TRBD2. There are 13 residues in the CDR3. Germline V gives CDR1 LGHNA, CDR2 YNFKEQ. V shed 0 bases, J shed 12 bases, and the junction held 4 bases outside the gene matches. The CDR3 spells CASSQDRTSGWYF. The CDR3 DNA is TGTGCCAGCAGCCAAGATCGGACTAGCGGGTGGTACTTC.

CDR3 DNA sequence: TGTGCCAGCAGTCTAGACAGGGGGAAACAGTACTTC. Translation: CASSLDRGKQYF. This sequence joins TRBV6-2 or TRBV6-3 and TRBJ2-7; 9 bases agree with TRBD1. Germline assignment: CDR1 MNHEY and CDR2 SVGEGT. V shed 5 bases and J 10 bases; nucleotides not matched to a gene: 6. The CDR3 runs 12 residues.

Regarding this clone: At one boundary the junction diverges from the germline segment, which might be a read error. Other nucleotide sequences in the sample specify the same CDR3. The chain links TRBV12-3 or TRBV12-4 to TRBJ1-1; D not certain. This CDR3 is 13 amino acids long. For the CDR3, the DNA is TGTGCCAGCAGTTTAGGGTCCTACACCGAAGCTTTCTTT. As protein: CASSLGSYTEAFF.

The V and J genes are TRBV3-1 (or the pseudogene TRBV3-2) and TRBJ1-4; D might be TRBD1 (6 bases). The CDR3 is 14 residues long. Trimming cost V 3 bases and J 10 bases, with 15 bases left between them. Germline CDR1 is LGHDT and CDR2 is YNNKEL (reference sequence). This CDR3 is CASSHPTTGSKLFF. DNA of the CDR3: TGTGCCAGCAGCCATCCAACAACAGGGTCAAAACTGTTTTTT.

In nucleotides, the CDR3 is TGTGCCAGCAGCGGGGGAACAGGAGAATATAATTCACCCCTCCACTTT. As protein: CASSGGTGEYNSPLHF. The chain has TRBV7-9 and TRBJ1-6; tentative D call: TRBD1 (5 bases). The CDR3 has 16 amino acids. V lost 5 bases and J 4 bases, leaving 15 bases between the germline ends. The germline V gene has CDR1 SEHNR and CDR2 FQNEAQ (reference sequence).

As to this clone: The same CDR3 is also encoded by other DNA sequences in this sample. The V and J genes are TRBV18 and TRBJ2-7; 7 nucleotides match TRBD2. Germline V gene lookup returns CDR1 KGHSH and CDR2 LQKENI. The CDR3 spans 14 residues. V was pared by 0 bases and J by 3 bases, with 2 bases of the junction left unmatched. CDR3 loop: CASSPPRGSYEQYF. The CDR3 bases are TGTGCCAGCTCACCACCGCGCGGGAGCTACGAGCAGTACTTC.

The chain uses TRBV1 and TRBJ1-5. TRBV1 is recorded as a pseudogene. CDR3 length equals 15 residues. Here the CDR3 DNA reads TGCACCAGCAGCCAAGATCGGCTCGCTAATCAGCCCCAGCATTTT. Amino acids: CTSSQDRLANQPQHF.